Listed below are T cell receptor beta chains from one sample, sequenced in a study of blood T cell repertoires in COVID-19. TCRdb's table, derived via immunoSEQ multiplex PCR, lists solely in-frame clones and lacks some. Of about 80,000 clones listed, more than 65% were seen once; the top ten hold about 12%. Sequenced: peripheral blood. Receptors were obtained from a man at least 80 years old with acute or convalescent COVID-19. CDR3s include the opening cysteine and the closing phenylalanine or tryptophan. The order of the fields is J gene, V gene, clone size, D gene, CDR3 protein, CDR3 DNA. A D gene is named only where the DNA matches it firmly. Clone size is shown for a subset of rows, as once, few, many or a class of expanded clone.

TRBJ2-1 | TRBV6-2/TRBV6-3 | - | TRBD1 | CASSYRDRGMWNEQFF | TGTGCCAGCAGTTACCGGGACAGGGGGATGTGGAATGAGCAGTTCTTC
TRBJ2-2 | TRBV11-2 | - | TRBD1 | CASRTTGGSTGELFF | TGTGCCAGCAGAACAACAGGGGGTAGCACCGGGGAGCTGTTTTTT
TRBJ1-1 | TRBV19 | - | TRBD1 | CASSSGGSETEAFF | TGTGCCAGTAGTTCAGGGGGATCAGAGACTGAAGCTTTCTTT
TRBJ2-3 | TRBV6-5 | - | TRBD2 | CASSAASGGGWEYF | TGTGCCAGCAGCGCCGCTAGCGGGGGAGGCTGGGAGTATTTT
TRBJ1-4 | TRBV3-1/TRBV3-2 | - | TRBD1 | CASSQGTGGKLFF | TGTGCCAGCAGCCAAGGAACAGGGGGAAAACTGTTTTTT
TRBJ2-7 | TRBV11-2 | - | TRBD1 | CASSFSGGEAYEQYF | TGTGCCAGCAGCTTTTCAGGGGGCGAGGCCTACGAGCAGTACTTC
TRBJ1-2 | TRBV2 | - | TRBD1 | CAGRGLDYGYTF | TGTGCCGGTAGGGGGCTCGACTATGGCTACACCTTC
TRBJ1-1 | TRBV5-4 | - | - | CASSLGGLNTEAFF | TGTGCCAGCAGCTTAGGAGGTCTGAACACTGAAGCTTTCTTT
TRBJ1-2 | TRBV6-5 | - | - | CASSYSGVDYGYTF | TGTGCCAGCAGTTACTCCGGGGTTGACTATGGCTACACCTTC
TRBJ1-2 | TRBV2 | - | - | CASSRGTAAYGYTF | TGTGCCAGCAGCCGCGGGACGGCAGCCTATGGCTACACCTTC
TRBJ1-6 | TRBV7-8 | - | - | CASSLTPRDSPLHF | TGTGCCAGCAGCCTGACGCCCCGGGATTCACCCCTCCACTTT
TRBJ2-2 | TRBV3-1/TRBV3-2 | - | TRBD2 | CASSQGGGRPTGELFF | TGTGCCAGCAGCCAAGGGGGGGGACGGCCGACCGGGGAGCTGTTTTTT
TRBJ1-1 | TRBV6-5 | - | - | CASNPVGGRNTEAFF | TGTGCCAGCAACCCGGTGGGGGGGCGCAATACTGAAGCTTTCTTT
TRBJ1-2 | TRBV9 | - | - | CASSAQGPANYGYTF | TGTGCCAGCAGCGCCCAGGGTCCAGCTAACTATGGCTACACCTTC
TRBJ1-4 | TRBV5-1 | - | TRBD1 | CASSSQGAFGEKLFF | TGCGCCAGCAGCAGCCAGGGGGCCTTCGGTGAAAAACTGTTTTTT
TRBJ1-5 | TRBV3-1/TRBV3-2 | - | - | CASSQARDGNQPQHF | TGTGCCAGCAGCCAAGCCAGGGATGGCAATCAGCCCCAGCATTTT
TRBJ1-2 | TRBV5-4 | - | - | CASTLTTRGAGYTF | TGTGCCAGCACCCTGACCACTCGGGGGGCCGGCTACACCTTC
TRBJ2-2 | TRBV2 | - | TRBD1 | CASIRDRQGTGELFF | TGTGCCAGCATCAGGGACAGACAAGGCACCGGGGAGCTGTTTTTT
TRBJ1-1 | TRBV28 | once | - | CASRGRSGLNTEAFF | TGTGCCAGCAGGGGGCGGAGCGGGCTGAACACTGAAGCTTTCTTT
TRBJ1-2 | TRBV2 | once | TRBD1 | CASISDRGGYGYTF | TGTGCCAGCATATCGGACAGGGGAGGCTATGGCTACACCTTC
TRBJ2-4 | TRBV5-6 | - | TRBD2 | CASSLALAGGLAKNIQYF | TGTGCCAGCAGCTTAGCTCTAGCGGGGGGCTTAGCCAAAAACATTCAGTACTTC
TRBJ1-6 | TRBV9 | - | - | CASSVGTNYSPLHF | TGTGCCAGCAGCGTAGGGACAAACTATTCACCCCTCCACTTT
TRBJ1-4 | TRBV4-2 | - | - | CASSQGYRGRSNEKLFF | TGTGCCAGCAGCCAAGGGTATAGAGGGAGGTCTAATGAAAAACTGTTTTTT
TRBJ2-5 | TRBV12-3/TRBV12-4 | once | - | CASTNEETQYF | TGTGCCAGCACCAATGAAGAGACCCAGTACTTC
TRBJ1-1 | TRBV6-6 | few | TRBD1 | CASSLRTGGITEAFF | TGTGCCAGCAGCTTACGGACAGGGGGCATCACTGAAGCTTTCTTT
TRBJ1-5 | TRBV2 | few | - | CASSEGVNQPQHF | TGTGCCAGCAGTGAGGGAGTCAATCAGCCCCAGCATTTT
TRBJ2-5 | TRBV10-3 | once | - | CAISDGEEETQYF | TGTGCCATCAGTGACGGGGAGGAGGAGACCCAGTACTTC
TRBJ1-1 | TRBV5-1 | - | - | CASSLAAGLNTEAFF | TGCGCCAGCAGCTTGGCGGCAGGGTTGAACACTGAAGCTTTCTTT
TRBJ2-5 | TRBV5-1 | - | TRBD1 | CASSLGGYRGQETQYF | TGCGCCAGCAGCTTGGGAGGTTACAGGGGGCAGGAGACCCAGTACTTC
TRBJ2-5 | TRBV4-1 | - | TRBD1 | CASSLSGTGKETQYF | TGCGCCAGCAGCCTATCCGGGACAGGGAAAGAGACCCAGTACTTC
TRBJ1-1 | TRBV5-1 | - | - | CASSPAQNTEAFF | TGCGCCAGCAGCCCCGCGCAGAACACTGAAGCTTTCTTT
TRBJ2-7 | TRBV6-1 | - | - | CASSEAGWTQGSTYEQYF | TGTGCCAGCAGTGAAGCGGGGTGGACACAGGGATCCACCTACGAGCAGTACTTC
TRBJ2-2 | TRBV11-3 | - | TRBD2 | CASSLDWASGDTGELFF | TGTGCCAGCAGCTTAGATTGGGCGAGCGGGGACACCGGGGAGCTGTTTTTT
TRBJ1-1 | TRBV9 | - | - | CASSVAPGMNTEAFF | TGTGCCAGCAGCGTAGCTCCGGGGATGAACACTGAAGCTTTCTTT
TRBJ1-5 | TRBV12-3/TRBV12-4 | once | TRBD1 | CASKSRDRGLYF | TGTGCCAGCAAAAGCCGGGACAGGGGCTTGTACTTT
TRBJ1-5 | TRBV18 | - | - | CASSGDGGGNQPQHF | TGTGCCAGCTCGGGAGACGGCGGTGGCAATCAGCCCCAGCATTTT
TRBJ2-1 | TRBV5-1 | - | TRBD2 | CASSLEAGGYNEQFF | TGCGCCAGCAGCTTGGAAGCGGGGGGCTACAATGAGCAGTTCTTC
TRBJ1-4 | TRBV5-1 | - | TRBD1 | CASSRTGADEKLFF | TGCGCCAGCAGCAGGACAGGGGCGGATGAAAAACTGTTTTTT
TRBJ2-1 | TRBV6-5 | - | - | CASSEDYNSEQFF | TGTGCCAGCAGCGAGGACTACAACAGTGAGCAGTTCTTC
TRBJ2-2 | TRBV7-8 | - | TRBD2 | CASSLGAGGPRTGELFF | TGTGCCAGCAGCTTAGGTGCGGGGGGGCCGCGGACCGGGGAGCTGTTTTTT
TRBJ2-1 | TRBV7-3 | once | - | CASSSRERGYEQFF | TGTGCCAGCAGCTCACGGGAGCGCGGCTATGAGCAGTTCTTC
TRBJ2-5 | TRBV18 | - | - | CASSPGQGETQYF | TGTGCCAGCTCACCAGGGCAGGGAGAGACCCAGTACTTC
TRBJ2-7 | TRBV27 | - | TRBD1 | CATRQGAYEQYF | TGTGCCACCCGACAGGGGGCTTACGAGCAGTACTTC
TRBJ1-2 | TRBV6-5 | few | - | CASRTGEVGGYTF | TGTGCCAGCAGAACAGGAGAAGTGGGTGGCTACACCTTC
TRBJ2-3 | TRBV7-3 | few | - | CASSLSSPADTQYF | TGTGCCAGCAGCTTAAGTAGTCCCGCAGATACGCAGTATTTT
TRBJ1-5 | TRBV5-5 | - | TRBD1 | CASSLTGYGQPQHF | TGTGCCAGCAGCCTGACAGGGTACGGTCAGCCCCAGCATTTT
TRBJ1-1 | TRBV27 | - | TRBD1 | CASSLSWAGGARNTEAFF | TGTGCCAGCAGTTTATCGTGGGCAGGGGGCGCGAGGAACACTGAAGCTTTCTTT
TRBJ1-6 | TRBV7-9 | - | TRBD1 | CASSFTTGGASYNSPLHF | TGTGCCAGCAGCTTCACTACAGGGGGCGCTTCCTATAATTCACCCCTCCACTTT
TRBJ1-6 | TRBV27 | - | TRBD1 | CASSWDRGRSPLHF | TGTGCCAGCAGTTGGGACAGGGGTCGATCACCCCTCCACTTT
TRBJ1-3 | TRBV7-3 | few | TRBD1 | CASSPDGTAGNTIYF | TGTGCCAGCAGCCCAGACGGGACAGCTGGAAACACCATATATTTT
TRBJ1-4 | TRBV18 | - | TRBD1 | CASSPFSGTGKSEKLFF | TGTGCCAGCTCACCATTTTCCGGGACAGGGAAGTCAGAAAAACTGTTTTTT